These T cell receptor beta chains were read from a single sample in a study of blood T cell repertoires in COVID-19. Measured with immunoSEQ multiplex PCR; TCRdb has only the in-frame clones, and not every one. The repertoire holds some 16,000 clones, with roughly four fifths as singletons. The sample was peripheral blood. These TCRs come from an older man with active COVID-19. Each CDR3 is given with its conserved first and last residue. Fields, in order: J gene, V gene, CDR3 protein.

J gene: TRBJ2-7; V gene: TRBV29-1; CDR3 protein: CSVEERDRGSYEQYF
J gene: TRBJ2-2; V gene: TRBV19; CDR3 protein: CASSLGSRGTGELFF
J gene: TRBJ2-7; V gene: TRBV5-6; CDR3 protein: CASSFRLAEPYEQYF
J gene: TRBJ2-1; V gene: TRBV7-8; CDR3 protein: CASSFWREGYNEQFF
J gene: TRBJ2-1; V gene: TRBV12-5; CDR3 protein: CASKRGGSYNEQFF
J gene: TRBJ2-2; V gene: TRBV6-5; CDR3 protein: CASSLGQEGGELFF
J gene: TRBJ2-2; V gene: TRBV29-1; CDR3 protein: CSVEAGVVGELFF
J gene: TRBJ2-7; V gene: TRBV7-9; CDR3 protein: CASSSGLARYEQYF
J gene: TRBJ2-5; V gene: TRBV24-1; CDR3 protein: CATSGYGGLAGTETQYF
J gene: TRBJ2-3; V gene: TRBV30; CDR3 protein: CAWSAWTLSFTDTQYF
J gene: TRBJ1-5; V gene: TRBV18; CDR3 protein: CASSPLQGFNQPQHF
J gene: TRBJ1-3; V gene: TRBV5-3; CDR3 protein: CARRRETFRRSGNTIYF
J gene: TRBJ2-1; V gene: TRBV2; CDR3 protein: CASSLGYGGSSYNEQFF
J gene: TRBJ2-7; V gene: TRBV10-3; CDR3 protein: CAISESATTSGQTYEQYF
J gene: TRBJ2-7; V gene: TRBV6-1; CDR3 protein: CASSEQDRRAYEQYF
J gene: TRBJ2-3; V gene: TRBV7-2; CDR3 protein: CASSLVASGRGTDTQYF
J gene: TRBJ2-6; V gene: TRBV2; CDR3 protein: CASSAGGSGANVLTF
J gene: TRBJ2-3; V gene: TRBV27; CDR3 protein: CASSLSLAGGLDTQYF
J gene: TRBJ1-1; V gene: TRBV14; CDR3 protein: CASSQRTGRDTEAFF
J gene: TRBJ1-5; V gene: TRBV28; CDR3 protein: CASSFWPDRGYQPQHF
J gene: TRBJ1-6; V gene: TRBV10-1; CDR3 protein: CASIDRGLSPLRRHSLNSPLHF
J gene: TRBJ2-4; V gene: TRBV28; CDR3 protein: CASKSQGKNIQYF
J gene: TRBJ2-2; V gene: TRBV7-9; CDR3 protein: CASSLGQGRSTGELFF
J gene: TRBJ2-7; V gene: TRBV28; CDR3 protein: CASSSIAGGSYEQYF
J gene: TRBJ2-3; V gene: TRBV4-1; CDR3 protein: CASSQEGLVNTDTQYF
J gene: TRBJ1-4; V gene: TRBV19; CDR3 protein: CASANWGGKNEKLFF
J gene: TRBJ2-2; V gene: TRBV2; CDR3 protein: CASRAATNPRTGELFF
J gene: TRBJ1-5; V gene: TRBV5-1; CDR3 protein: CASSLGPGSRNQPQHF
J gene: TRBJ1-2; V gene: TRBV29-1; CDR3 protein: CSVGGGVYGYTF
J gene: TRBJ2-7; V gene: TRBV29-1; CDR3 protein: CSVRDTFSYEQYF
J gene: TRBJ1-2; V gene: TRBV6-1; CDR3 protein: CASSYAGPADGYTF
J gene: TRBJ2-1; V gene: TRBV28; CDR3 protein: CANSGRALDEQFF
J gene: TRBJ2-7; V gene: TRBV3-1/TRBV3-2; CDR3 protein: CASSLGPFPSYEQYF
J gene: TRBJ2-2; V gene: TRBV9; CDR3 protein: CASSVGQGVSGELFF
J gene: TRBJ2-2; V gene: TRBV5-1; CDR3 protein: CASSPPLAAKGTGELFF
J gene: TRBJ1-5; V gene: TRBV12-3/TRBV12-4; CDR3 protein: CASSLQAMSPQHF
J gene: TRBJ1-5; V gene: TRBV10-1; CDR3 protein: CASSEPGQGAHQPQHF
J gene: TRBJ2-1; V gene: TRBV21-1; CDR3 protein: CASSKLGTSGRGDEQFF
J gene: TRBJ2-6; V gene: TRBV20-1; CDR3 protein: CSASTAGQSPSGANVLTF
J gene: TRBJ2-1; V gene: TRBV19; CDR3 protein: CASSSIAGDNEQFF
J gene: TRBJ2-7; V gene: TRBV5-4; CDR3 protein: CASSKDRGNYEQYF
J gene: TRBJ2-2; V gene: TRBV7-9; CDR3 protein: CASSPTGAGGGNTGELFF
J gene: TRBJ2-1; V gene: TRBV7-9; CDR3 protein: CASSWGGLAGTRGNEQFF
J gene: TRBJ2-3; V gene: TRBV3-1/TRBV3-2; CDR3 protein: CASSQLLAGDTDTQYF
J gene: TRBJ1-5; V gene: TRBV19; CDR3 protein: CASSIPTGGSNQPQHF
J gene: TRBJ2-7; V gene: TRBV11-2; CDR3 protein: CASSFDEQYF
J gene: TRBJ2-7; V gene: TRBV28; CDR3 protein: CASSSYYEQYF
J gene: TRBJ2-2; V gene: TRBV29-1; CDR3 protein: CSVTLTNTGELFF
J gene: TRBJ1-4; V gene: TRBV18; CDR3 protein: CASSPLSAGAGEKLFF
J gene: TRBJ2-1; V gene: TRBV4-3; CDR3 protein: CASSQGLYNEQFF
J gene: TRBJ1-6; V gene: TRBV6-6; CDR3 protein: CASRTDRGSHSPLHF
J gene: TRBJ1-2; V gene: TRBV28; CDR3 protein: CASSFGQGNGYTF
J gene: TRBJ1-3; V gene: TRBV5-3; CDR3 protein: CARSFRRHLSGNTIYF
J gene: TRBJ2-7; V gene: TRBV18; CDR3 protein: CASSPKEGAGEQYF
J gene: TRBJ2-1; V gene: TRBV6-5; CDR3 protein: CASSRLGTGIHEQFF
J gene: TRBJ2-3; V gene: TRBV4-1; CDR3 protein: CASRKGDQRADTQYF
J gene: TRBJ2-7; V gene: TRBV7-2; CDR3 protein: CASSSLRTSGREQYF
J gene: TRBJ2-3; V gene: TRBV5-4; CDR3 protein: CASSLRGTSGDTQYF